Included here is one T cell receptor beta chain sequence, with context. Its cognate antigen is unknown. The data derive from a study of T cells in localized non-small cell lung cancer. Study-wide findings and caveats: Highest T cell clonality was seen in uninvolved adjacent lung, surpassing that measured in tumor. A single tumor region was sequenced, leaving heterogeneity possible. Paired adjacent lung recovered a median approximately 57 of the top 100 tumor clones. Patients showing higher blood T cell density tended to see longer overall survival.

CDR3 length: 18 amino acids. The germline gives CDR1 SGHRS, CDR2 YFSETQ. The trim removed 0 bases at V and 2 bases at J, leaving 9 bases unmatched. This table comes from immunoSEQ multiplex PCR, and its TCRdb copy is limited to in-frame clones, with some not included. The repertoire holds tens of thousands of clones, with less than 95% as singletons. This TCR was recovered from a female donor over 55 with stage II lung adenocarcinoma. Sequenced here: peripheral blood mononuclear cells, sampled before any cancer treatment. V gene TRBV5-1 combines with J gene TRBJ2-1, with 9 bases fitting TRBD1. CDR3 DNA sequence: TGCGCCAGCAGCTTGGGGACAGGGGTAGGATCAGCCTACAATGAGCAGTTCTTC. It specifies CASSLGTGVGSAYNEQFF.